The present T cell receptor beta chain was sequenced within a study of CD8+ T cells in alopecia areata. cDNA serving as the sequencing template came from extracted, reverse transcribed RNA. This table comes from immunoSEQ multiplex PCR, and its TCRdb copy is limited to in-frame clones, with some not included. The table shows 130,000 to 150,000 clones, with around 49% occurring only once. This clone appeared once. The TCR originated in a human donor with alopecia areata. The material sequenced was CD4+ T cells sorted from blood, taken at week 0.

The CDR3 region has the DNA TGTGCCAGCAGTTTAACAGGCAGGGGGGCCAACGTCCTGACTTTC. Its protein product is CASSLTGRGANVLTF. The chain has TRBV27 and TRBJ2-6; D might be TRBD1 (5 bases). V was clipped by 2 bases and J by 4 bases, with 9 bases between them. This CDR3 has 15 residues. From germline, CDR1 is MNHEY and CDR2 SMNVEV (reference sequence).